Following are 11 T cell receptor beta chains from one sample sequenced in a study of molecular identifiers for immune sequencing clone quantification. TCRdb redid the calling of the PCR reads with MiXCR, one entry per CDR3 protein. The table lists a few hundred thousand distinct CDR3 sequences, about a quarter of them singletons. Sequencing was performed on naive CD8+ T cells from blood, with Jurkat cell RNA spiked in. As for subset: FACS-sorted CD8+CD4-CCR7+CD45RA+ naive T cells. These receptors all come from a human donor in good health. Some libraries in this study had Jurkat cell RNA spiked in.

On this clonotype itself: Being one base from a much bigger clone, this may be a read error. The chain employs TRBV19 and TRBJ1-5, with 7 nucleotides matching TRBD1. Germline CDR1 LNHDA, CDR2 SQIVND (reference sequence). This CDR3 region has 14 residues. The CDR3: CASSTGTDNQPLHF. For the CDR3, the DNA is TGTGCCAGTAGTACGGGGACAGACAATCAGCCCCTGCATTTT.

This clonotype has a count of ten or more. The chain couples TRBV7-2 to TRBJ1-5, with D possibly being TRBD1 (5 bases). Trimming removed 1 base from V and 7 bases from J, with 17 bases in between. The CDR3 contains 16 residues. Germline lookup yields CDR1 SGHTA and CDR2 FQGNSA. The CDR3, as DNA: TGTGCCAGCAGCTTAGAGGGGTGGGGGTCAGGGCAGCCCCAGCATTTT. This sequence encodes CASSLEGWGSGQPQHF.

Of note for this clonotype: A much larger clone differs by one base, so this may be a read error. V and J are TRBV19 and TRBJ2-4; 11 bases agree with TRBD2. The CDR3 is 18 amino acids. The germline CDR1 and CDR2 sequences are LNHDA and SQIVND (reference sequence). The CDR3 loop is CASSILLAGAIAKNTQYF. CDR3 nucleotide sequence: TGTGCCAGTAGTATCTTACTAGCGGGGGCCATAGCCAAAAACACTCAGTACTTC.

This rearrangement joins TRBV19 to TRBJ1-2, with 8 positions matching TRBD1. Unmatched junction bases numbered 9, after V lost 7 bases and J lost 8 bases. The germline gives CDR1 LNHDA, CDR2 SQIVND (reference sequence). This CDR3 comprises 13 residues. CDR3 region: CASIDRGNWGYTF. CDR3 DNA: TGTGCCAGTATCGACAGGGGCAATTGGGGCTACACCTTC.

In its sample, this clonotype was seen once. The rearrangement links TRBV30 to TRBJ2-7, with D hard to call. The V end lost 0 bases, the J end lost 4 bases, and 7 bases lay between the germline ends. CDR1 GTSNPN and CDR2 SVGIG come from the germline V gene (reference sequence). The CDR3 is 12 amino acids. Written as DNA, the CDR3 is TGTGCCTGGAGTGTAATTGGTTACGAGCAGTACTTC. It is translated as CAWSVIGYEQYF.

This chain connects TRBV6-2 or TRBV6-3 to TRBJ1-5; D not resolved. CDR1 MNHEY and CDR2 SVGEGT come from the germline V gene. Trimming removed 4 bases from V and 0 bases from J, with 16 bases in between. There are 17 residues in the CDR3. CDR3 DNA: TGTGCCAGCAGTTCTAGCCCGGGTGCTTATAGCAATCAGCCCCAGCATTTT. Translation: CASSSSPGAYSNQPQHF.

The sample holds a few counts of this clonotype. The chain couples TRBV4-3 to TRBJ2-1; a weak D match, TRBD2 (6 bases). CDR3 size: 15 residues. Trimming took off 0 bases at V and 4 bases at J, with 10 bases between the two ends. Germline CDR1 and CDR2: LGHNA and YSLEER. The CDR3 DNA reads TGCGCCAGCAGCCAAGATTGGGGACTTTACAATGAGCAGTTCTTC. Residues: CASSQDWGLYNEQFF.

As for this clonotype: A read error is possible here, since a much larger clone lies one base away. Given the absence of the conserved phenylalanine or tryptophan at the CDR3 end, a read error is likely. V and J are TRBV20-1 and TRBJ2-7; 15 bases line up with TRBD2. This CDR3 has 14 amino acids. J lost 4 bases, V lost 4 bases, and 2 bases had no gene match. Germline CDR1 is DFQATT and CDR2 is SNEGSKA (reference sequence). The CDR3 region is CSATGTSGGYEQYL. The CDR3 DNA sequence: TGCAGTGCTACTGGGACTAGCGGGGGGTACGAGCAGTACCTC.

Remarks on this clonotype: The junction shows a germline mismatch at one end, possibly a read error. The V and J genes are TRBV6-5 and TRBJ1-1, with D unresolved. CDR3 length: 13 amino acids. The germline V gene has CDR1 MNHEY and CDR2 SVGAGI. The CDR3 bases are TGTGCCAGCAGTTACGACCAGAACACTGAAGCTTTATTT. Translation gives CASSYDQNTEALF.

This clonotype has ten or more counts. This chain uses TRBV7-9 with TRBJ1-1; possibly TRBD1 for D (5 bases). V lost 5 bases and J 3 bases, leaving 10 bases between the germline ends. This CDR3 spans 13 amino acids. CDR1 SEHNR and CDR2 FQNEAQ come from the germline V gene (reference sequence). The CDR3 bases are TGTGCCAGCAGCCCAATGGGGCACACTGAAGCTTTCTTT. It encodes CASSPMGHTEAFF.

This clonotype was counted ten times or more. The rearrangement joins TRBV12-3 or TRBV12-4 to TRBJ2-3, with D possibly being TRBD1 (5 bases). V shed 0 bases and J shed 0 bases, with 13 bases lying between them. The CDR3 loop spans 17 amino acids. This CDR3 is CASSLARASASTDTQYF. The DNA of the CDR3 is TGTGCCAGCAGTTTAGCCAGGGCGAGTGCTAGCACAGATACGCAGTATTTT.